This T cell receptor beta chain was found in a study of OX40 agonist ivuxolimab in advanced cancers. Overall study context: Therapy given before enrollment (anti-PD-1, anti-PD-L1 or anti-CTLA-4) was allowed, and 35% to 45% had some.

Data came from immunoSEQ multiplex PCR; TCRdb stores just in-frame clones and leaves some out. The sample has approximately 42,000 clones, approximately 91% seen once; the top ten hold roughly 18%. Autoimmune disease history or systemic immunosuppression meant exclusion. The V gene lost 3 bases and the J gene lost 2 bases, with 10 bases spanning the gap. Germline lookup yields CDR1 LGHNA and CDR2 YSLEER. The CDR3 sequence is 14 residues long. Sequencing used CD4+ or CD8+ T cells sorted from blood, obtained in a trial of the OX40 agonist ivuxolimab. The V call is TRBV4-3, the J call TRBJ1-1; D is uncertain. This clonotype was sampled from an adult with an advanced solid tumor such as melanoma, head and neck, liver or kidney cancer. This CDR3 is CASSHRTDNTEAFF. DNA for the CDR3: TGCGCCAGCAGCCATAGGACTGACAACACTGAAGCTTTCTTT.